This entry lists 4 T cell receptor beta chains sequenced from one sample in a study of cytomegalovirus exposure and HLA in healthy donors. PCR primers comprised 60 Vbeta and 13 Jbeta primers. The repertoire was sequenced with immunoSEQ multiplex PCR; TCRdb's copy has only in-frame clones and lacks some. This table has fewer than 250,000 clones, over 80% appearing once. Sequencing was carried out using PBMCs. Receptors were obtained from a boy between 2 and 10 years old in good health and CMV-seronegative.

The gene calls are TRBV6-1 and TRBJ2-1, with TRBD2 matching over 12 bases. J was trimmed by 2 bases and V by 4 bases; bases with no gene match: 12. The CDR3 is 19 amino acids. The germline gives CDR1 MNHNS, CDR2 SASEGT. CDR3 bases: TGTGCCAGCAGTGGCCCCTTCGTGACTAGCGGGAGTGCCTACAATGAGCAGTTCTTC. It codes for CASSGPFVTSGSAYNEQFF.

V usage is TRBV6-4 and J usage is TRBJ2-3, with D tentatively TRBD2 (7 bases). The CDR3 loop spans 14 amino acids. Looked up from germline, CDR1 is MRHNA and CDR2 is SNTAGT. The V end was cut by 2 bases, the J end by 8 bases, with 14 bases between. CDR3 nucleotide sequence: TGTGCCAGCAGTGACGTGGGGGGGCCTGGTACGCAGTATTTT. Its translation: CASSDVGGPGTQYF.

The chain employs TRBV6-5 and TRBJ1-5, with D uncertain. The germline gives CDR1 MNHEY, CDR2 SVGAGI. This CDR3 is built from 16 residues. V was cut by 3 bases and J by 4 bases, with 16 bases left in between. CDR3: CASSYDPRGANQPQHF. CDR3 bases: TGTGCCAGCAGTTATGACCCCCGAGGAGCAAATCAGCCCCAGCATTTT.

The chain is built from TRBV5-6 and TRBJ2-5; D may be TRBD1 (7 bases). Germline loops: CDR1 SGHDT, CDR2 YYEEEE. This CDR3 contains 15 residues. The germline V and J ends were trimmed by 2 bases and 2 bases, with 13 bases remaining between them. CDR3 loop: CASSFAGGIQETQYF. In nucleotides, the CDR3 is TGTGCCAGCAGCTTTGCAGGGGGGATTCAAGAGACCCAGTACTTC.